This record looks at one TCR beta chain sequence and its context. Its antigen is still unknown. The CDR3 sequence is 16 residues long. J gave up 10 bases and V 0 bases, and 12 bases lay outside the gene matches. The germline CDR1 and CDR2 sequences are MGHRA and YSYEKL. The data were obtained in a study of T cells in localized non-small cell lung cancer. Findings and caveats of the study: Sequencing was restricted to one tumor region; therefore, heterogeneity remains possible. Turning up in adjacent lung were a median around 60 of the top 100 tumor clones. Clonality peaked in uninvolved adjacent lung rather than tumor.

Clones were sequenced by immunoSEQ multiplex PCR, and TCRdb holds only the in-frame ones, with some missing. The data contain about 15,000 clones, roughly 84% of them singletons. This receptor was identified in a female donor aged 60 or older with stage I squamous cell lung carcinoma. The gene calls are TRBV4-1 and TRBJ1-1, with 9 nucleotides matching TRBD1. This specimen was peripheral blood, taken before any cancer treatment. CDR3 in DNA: TGCGCCAGCAGCCAAGATCGCAGGACAGGGGTTTCGCCAGCTTTCTTT. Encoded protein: CASSQDRRTGVSPAFF.